Below are 14 T cell receptor beta chains sequenced from a single sample in a study of neoadjuvant nivolumab and ipilimumab in lung cancer. TCRdb keeps only in-frame clones here, not all; method: immunoSEQ multiplex PCR. Of more than 40,000 clones in the sample, about 89% were seen once. Material: blood, obtained before neoadjuvant nivolumab, alone or with ipilimumab. The origin of the receptors is an adult with non-small cell lung cancer. Some clones in this sample may be carry-over from other donors' samples.

The chain employs TRBV19 and TRBJ2-5, with 11 bases matching TRBD2. The CDR3 length is 15 residues. The junction had 7 bases not matched to a gene; V was cut back by 6 bases and J by 4 bases. Germline lookup yields CDR1 LNHDA and CDR2 SQIVND (reference sequence). As DNA, the CDR3 is TGTGCCAGTAGCCCCGCGACTAGCGGGACAGAGACCCAGTACTTC. It specifies CASSPATSGTETQYF. Filled out from reference TRBV19 and TRBJ2-5, the complete variable domain reads DGGITQSPKYLFRKEGQNVTLSCEQNLNHDAMYWYRQDPGQGLRLIYYSQIVNDFQKGDIAEGYSVSREKKESFPLTVTSAQKNPTAFYLCASSPATSGTETQYFGPGTRLLVL.

The chain joins TRBV11-1 to TRBJ2-3, with D perhaps matching TRBD1 or TRBD2 (5 bases each). The CDR3 is 16 amino acids. Germline CDR1 is SGHAT and CDR2 is FQDESV (reference sequence). Trimming pared 1 base from V and 6 bases from J, leaving 17 bases between. The CDR3 sequence is CASSLEGTFREDTQYF. In DNA, the CDR3 is TGTGCCAGCAGCTTAGAGGGGACCTTCCGTGAGGATACGCAGTATTTT.

This chain connects TRBV7-9 to TRBJ2-6; no reliable D call. The CDR3 is 15 amino acids. V lost 1 base to trimming and J lost 0 bases, with 4 bases between them. CDR1 is SEHNR, CDR2 FQNEAQ, per germline (reference sequence). The CDR3 region is CASSLVGSGANVLTF. The CDR3 DNA reads as TGTGCCAGCAGCTTAGTGGGCTCTGGGGCCAACGTCCTGACTTTC. The full variable domain, completed using reference TRBV7-9 and TRBJ2-6, is DTGVSQNPRHKITKRGQNVTFRCDPISEHNRLYWYRQTLGQGPEFLTYFQNEAQLEKSRLLSDRFSAERPKGSFSTLEIQRTEQGDSAMYLCASSLVGSGANVLTFGAGSRLTVL.

J is TRBJ2-7 and V is TRBV29-1; the match to TRBD1 covers 8 bases. The junction had 3 bases not matched to a gene; V was cut back by 3 bases and J by 2 bases. The germline V gene encodes CDR1 SQVTM and CDR2 ANQGSEA. The CDR3 is made up of 13 amino acids. For the CDR3, the DNA is TGCAGCGTTGATGGGACAGGCCCCTACGAGCAGTACTTC. Protein sequence: CSVDGTGPYEQYF.

The chain combines TRBV5-1 with TRBJ2-5; the D is unclear. There are 16 residues in the CDR3. The germline V gene has CDR1 SGHRS and CDR2 YFSETQ. Trimming removed 4 bases from V and 2 bases from J, with 18 bases in between. The CDR3 spells CASSLHPASGQETQYF. The CDR3, as DNA: TGCGCCAGCAGCCTCCACCCCGCGTCGGGTCAAGAGACCCAGTACTTC. Full variable domain (remainder filled in from reference TRBV5-1 and TRBJ2-5): KAGVTQTPRYLIKTRGQQVTLSCSPISGHRSVSWYQQTPGQGLQFLFEYFSETQRNKGNFPGRFSGRQFSNSRSEMNVSTLELGDSALYLCASSLHPASGQETQYFGPGTRLLVL.

V and J are TRBV6-1 and TRBJ1-2, with D perhaps matching TRBD1 (5 bases). Trimming cost V 0 bases and J 6 bases, with 14 bases left between them. CDR3 length: 15 amino acids. CDR1 and CDR2 from the germline V gene are MNHNS and SASEGT. CDR3 loop: CASSEALNRMDGYTF. The DNA for the CDR3 is TGTGCCAGCAGTGAAGCGCTCAACAGGATGGATGGCTACACCTTC.

This chain uses TRBV29-1 with TRBJ2-1; TRBD2 is a possible D gene (6 bases). Deletions cut 2 bases from V and 5 bases from J, with 7 bases between. The CDR3 totals 12 residues. Germline CDR1 reads SQVTM; CDR2 reads ANQGSEA. The CDR3 sequence is CSVEQRDNEQFF. CDR3 DNA sequence: TGCAGCGTTGAACAGCGGGACAATGAGCAGTTCTTC.

CDR3 residues: CASSPPRQIQETQYF. DNA of the CDR3: TGTGCCAGCTCACCTCCGAGACAGATACAAGAGACCCAGTACTTC. The chain joins TRBV18 to TRBJ2-5, with D possibly matching TRBD1 (5 bases). The germline V and J ends were trimmed by 3 bases and 2 bases, with 13 bases remaining between them. Germline CDR1 is KGHSH and CDR2 is LQKENI. This CDR3 is 15 amino acids long.

This clone has a single count. V and J are TRBV30 and TRBJ2-1; D not resolved. V lost 0 bases and J lost 5, with 14 bases in between. The germline V gene has CDR1 GTSNPN and CDR2 SVGIG (reference sequence). The CDR3 is made up of 15 amino acids. As DNA, the CDR3 is TGTGCCTGGAGTGTACGACTTTCCCAAAACAATGAGCAGTTCTTC. It translates to CAWSVRLSQNNEQFF.

The CDR3 here is CASSFGRSPSTDTQYF. For the CDR3, the DNA is TGTGCCAGTAGCTTTGGACGGAGCCCTAGCACAGATACGCAGTATTTT. The chain uses TRBV19 and TRBJ2-3; D is uncertain. Germline values: CDR1 LNHDA, CDR2 SQIVND (reference sequence). CDR3 length equals 16 residues. V was clipped by 6 bases and J by 0 bases, with 16 bases between them.

The chain recombines TRBV30 with TRBJ1-2; D gene unclear. V was cut by 1 base and J by 6 bases, with 9 bases left in between. Germline V gene data show CDR1 as GTSNPN and CDR2 as SVGIG (reference sequence). The CDR3 extends over 12 amino acids. CDR3 coding DNA: TGTGCCTGGAGTGCTAAAAACCATGGCTACACCTTC. Translated: CAWSAKNHGYTF. The whole variable domain, filled in from reference TRBV30 and TRBJ1-2, reads SQTIHQWPATLVQPVGSPLSLECTVEGTSNPNLYWYRQAAGRGLQLLFYSVGIGQISSEVPQNLSASRPQDRQFILSSKKLLLSDSGFYLCAWSAKNHGYTFGSGTRLTVV.

The V gene is TRBV6-5, the J gene TRBJ2-6; D ambiguous. Germline V gives CDR1 MNHEY, CDR2 SVGAGI. V was pared by 6 bases and J by 0 bases, with 3 bases between. The CDR3 is 13 residues long. CDR3 sequence (DNA): TGTGCCAGCAGGGTCTCTGGGGCCAACGTCCTGACTTTC. This translates into CASRVSGANVLTF.

Turning to this clone: One junction end does not reproduce the germline sequence, and a read error may be involved. This sequence joins TRBV7-7 and TRBJ2-7; 7 bases agree with TRBD1. In germline, CDR1 is SSHAT, CDR2 FNYEAQ (reference sequence). The CDR3 extends over 12 amino acids. The CDR3 protein is CASSRQGGEQYF. CDR3 nucleotide sequence: TGTGCTAGCAGCCGACAGGGTGGCGAGCAGTACTTC.

The chain links TRBV29-1 to TRBJ2-5; TRBD1 matches at 7 bases. V lost 6 bases and J lost 5; bases outside the gene matches: 6. The germline V gene encodes CDR1 SQVTM and CDR2 ANQGSEA. The CDR3 sequence is 12 residues long. The CDR3 DNA reads as TGCAGCGTAGACAGGGCAGTGGAGACCCAGTACTTC. It specifies CSVDRAVETQYF.